This TCR beta chain was sequenced for a study of cytomegalovirus exposure and HLA in healthy donors. Deletions cut 3 bases from V and 0 bases from J, with 8 bases between. CDR1 SEHNR and CDR2 FQNEAQ come from the germline V gene (reference sequence). The CDR3 covers 15 residues. PCR involved 60 Vbeta and 13 Jbeta primers. Clones were read by immunoSEQ multiplex PCR, and TCRdb kept only the in-frame ones, dropping some. The sample lists approximately 150,000 clones; roughly 80% were seen once. The chain uses TRBV7-9 and TRBJ1-4, with D unclear. The TCR sequence derives from a female donor in good health and CMV-seronegative. Sequenced: PBMCs. The DNA for the CDR3 is TGTGCCAGCAGCTTTGCAGGTGCAACTAATGAAAAACTGTTTTTT. Its protein is CASSFAGATNEKLFF.